This T cell receptor beta chain was observed in a study of tumor-infiltrating lymphocytes in oesophageal squamous cell carcinoma. In this sample, this clonotype turned up once. The CDR3 runs 14 residues. TCRdb called the PCR reads again in MiXCR, with one record for every CDR3 protein. The table lists approximately 9,600 distinct CDR3 sequences, around three fifths of them singletons, with approximately 33% in the top ten. The sample taken for sequencing was esophageal tumor tissue. The clonotype originates from a male donor with esophageal squamous cell carcinoma. The rearrangement joins TRBV12-3 or TRBV12-4 to TRBJ2-4; TRBD2 aligns across 7 bases. The DNA end lines up better with TRBJ2-7; the J call may be wrong. CDR3 sequence (DNA): TGTGCCAGCAGTTTAGCGGGGGGGACCTACGAGCAGTACTTC. Protein: CASSLAGGTYEQYF.